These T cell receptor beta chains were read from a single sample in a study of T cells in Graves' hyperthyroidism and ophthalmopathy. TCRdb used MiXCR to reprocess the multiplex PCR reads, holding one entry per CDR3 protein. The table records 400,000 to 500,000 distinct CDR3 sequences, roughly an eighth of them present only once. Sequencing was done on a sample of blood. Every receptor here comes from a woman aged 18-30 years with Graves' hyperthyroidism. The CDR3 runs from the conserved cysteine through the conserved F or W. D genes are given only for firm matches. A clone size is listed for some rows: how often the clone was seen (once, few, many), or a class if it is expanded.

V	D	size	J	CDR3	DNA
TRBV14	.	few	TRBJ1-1	CASSQDRVRNTEAFF	TGTGCCAGCAGCCAAGACAGGGTTAGGAACACTGAAGCTTTCTTT
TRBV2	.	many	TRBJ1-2	CASSDGQGFGYTF	TGTGCCAGCAGTGACGGGCAGGGGTTTGGCTACACCTTC
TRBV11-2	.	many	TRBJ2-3	CASSLGERTQYF	TGTGCCAGCAGCTTAGGGGAGCGTACGCAGTATTTT
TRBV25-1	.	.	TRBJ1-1	CASRTQGWTEAFF	TGTGCCAGCAGAACTCAGGGATGGACTGAAGCTTTCTTT
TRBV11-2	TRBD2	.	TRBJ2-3	CASSHPGTSWYF	TGTGCCAGCAGCCACCCCGGGACTAGCTGGTATTTT
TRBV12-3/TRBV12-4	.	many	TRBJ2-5	CASTLGGRLGTQYF	TGTGCCAGCACCTTGGGTGGGCGCCTCGGGACCCAGTACTTC
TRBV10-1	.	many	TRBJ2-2	CASSDNDLELFF	TGCGCCAGCAGTGATAACGACTTAGAGCTGTTTTTT
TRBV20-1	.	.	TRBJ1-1	CSAPPAGKNTEAFF	TGCAGTGCCCCCCCCGCAGGCAAGAACACTGAAGCTTTCTTT
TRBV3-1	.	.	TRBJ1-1	CASSPRGSMNTEAFF	TGTGCCAGCAGCCCGAGGGGGAGCATGAACACTGAAGCTTTCTTT
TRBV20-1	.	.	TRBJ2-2	CSARQGNGNTGELFF	TGCAGTGCTAGACAGGGGAATGGGAACACCGGGGAGCTGTTTTTT
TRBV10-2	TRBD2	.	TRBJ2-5	CASRRWTRGETQYF	TGCGCCAGCAGACGCTGGACTAGAGGGGAGACCCAGTACTTC
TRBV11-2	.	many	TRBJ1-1	CASSLNTPTKNTEAFF	TGTGCCAGCAGCCTAAATACGCCGACCAAGAACACTGAAGCTTTCTTT
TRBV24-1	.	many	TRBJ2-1	CATSASSGTEEAHEQFF	TGTGCCACCAGTGCGTCATCCGGGACCGAAGAGGCTCATGAGCAGTTCTTC
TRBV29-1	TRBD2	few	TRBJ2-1	CSVWAGVNEQFF	TGCAGCGTTTGGGCGGGAGTTAATGAGCAGTTCTTC
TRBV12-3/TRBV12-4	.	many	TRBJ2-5	CASRQSGDPFVFGTQYF	TGTGCCAGCAGACAATCGGGGGACCCCTTTGTCTTCGGGACCCAGTACTTC
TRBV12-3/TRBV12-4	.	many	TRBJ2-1	CASKPRDSSGEQFF	TGTGCCAGCAAACCCCGGGACTCCTCCGGGGAGCAGTTCTTC
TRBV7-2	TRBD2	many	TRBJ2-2	CASSRGLVNTGELFF	TGTGCCAGCAGCCGGGGACTAGTGAACACCGGGGAGCTGTTTTTT
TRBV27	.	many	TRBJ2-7	CASSLESKQYF	TGTGCCAGCAGTTTGGAGAGCAAGCAGTACTTC
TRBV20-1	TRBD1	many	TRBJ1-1	CSGRTGNTEAFF	TGCAGTGGGAGGACAGGGAACACTGAAGCTTTCTTT
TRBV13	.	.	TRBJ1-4	CASSSGRQNNEKLFF	TGTGCCAGCAGTAGTGGACGACAGAACAATGAAAAACTGTTTTTT
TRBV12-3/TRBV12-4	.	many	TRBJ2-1	CASTTTQDEQFF	TGTGCCAGCACCACTACACAGGATGAGCAGTTCTTC
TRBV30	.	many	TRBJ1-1	CAWSGYMNTEAFF	TGTGCCTGGAGCGGCTACATGAACACTGAAGCTTTCTTT
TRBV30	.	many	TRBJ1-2	CAWSDGRAGPYGYTF	TGTGCCTGGAGTGATGGCCGCGCAGGTCCCTATGGCTACACCTTC
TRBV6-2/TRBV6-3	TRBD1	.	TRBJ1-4	CASSTNPGQAQTNEKLFF	TGTGCCAGCAGTACCAACCCGGGACAGGCTCAAACTAATGAAAAACTGTTTTTT
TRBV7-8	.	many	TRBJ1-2	CASSLGRSYGVYGYTF	TGTGCCAGCAGCTTGGGTAGATCCTATGGTGTATATGGGTACACCTTC
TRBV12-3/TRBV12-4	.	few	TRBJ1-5	CATSGLGLNQPQHF	TGTGCCACCTCGGGATTGGGCCTTAATCAGCCCCAGCATTTT
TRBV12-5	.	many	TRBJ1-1	CASGRRVTEAFF	TGTGCTAGTGGTCGAAGGGTCACTGAAGCTTTCTTT
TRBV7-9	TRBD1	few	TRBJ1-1	CASSPRQGSGITEAFF	TGTGCCAGCAGCCCCCGACAGGGGTCGGGGATCACTGAAGCTTTCTTT
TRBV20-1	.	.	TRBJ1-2	CSASPGLDYGYTF	TGCAGTGCTTCCCCGGGTCTAGACTATGGCTACACCTTC
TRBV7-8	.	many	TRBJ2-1	CASSQGEETQFF	TGTGCCAGCAGCCAAGGCGAGGAGACGCAGTTCTTC
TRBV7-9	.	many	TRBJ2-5	CASTQLGSETQYF	TGTGCCAGCACCCAGCTGGGAAGTGAGACCCAGTACTTC
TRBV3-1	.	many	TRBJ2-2	CASSQRGARELFF	TGTGCCAGCAGCCAACGGGGGGCTAGGGAGCTGTTTTTT
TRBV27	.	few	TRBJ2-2	CASSFLADTGELFF	TGTGCCAGCAGTTTTCTCGCTGACACCGGGGAGCTGTTTTTT
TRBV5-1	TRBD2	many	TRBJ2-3	CASSISGIYDTQYF	TGCGCCAGCAGCATTAGCGGGATATACGATACGCAGTATTTT
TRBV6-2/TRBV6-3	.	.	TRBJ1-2	CASSYKGVYGYTF	TGTGCCAGCAGTTACAAGGGGGTCTACGGCTACACCTTC
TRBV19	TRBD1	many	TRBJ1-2	CASVDRANYGYTF	TGTGCCAGTGTAGACAGGGCTAACTATGGCTACACCTTC
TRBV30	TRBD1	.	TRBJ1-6	CAWSALQGLSPLHF	TGTGCCTGGAGTGCACTACAGGGGCTCTCACCCCTCCACTTT
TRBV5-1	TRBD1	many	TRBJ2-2	CASSPQGPNTGELFF	TGCGCCAGCAGCCCACAGGGGCCGAACACCGGGGAGCTGTTTTTT
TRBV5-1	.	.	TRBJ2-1	CASSFGGGANEQFF	TGCGCCAGCAGCTTTGGGGGGGGGGCCAATGAGCAGTTCTTC
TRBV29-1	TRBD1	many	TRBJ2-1	CSVARGGTGGVFRNEQFF	TGCAGCGTTGCGAGGGGCGGGACAGGGGGCGTTTTTAGGAATGAGCAGTTCTTC
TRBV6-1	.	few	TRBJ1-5	CASSPFRDGRQPQHF	TGTGCCAGCAGTCCCTTCCGGGACGGACGTCAGCCCCAGCATTTT
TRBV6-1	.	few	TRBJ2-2	CASDPSVGGTGELFF	TGTGCCAGCGATCCCTCTGTAGGTGGCACCGGGGAGCTGTTTTTT